These 5 T cell receptor beta chains came from one sample sequenced in a study of T cell responses to AZD1222 COVID-19 vaccine. Sequenced by immunoSEQ multiplex PCR; TCRdb stores in-frame clones only, minus some. The sample includes more than 85,000 clones, approximately 90% seen only once; the top ten take approximately 15%. The material was peripheral blood, obtained 28 days after the second AZD1222 dose. These receptor sequences come from an adult who received the AZD1222 COVID-19 vaccine.

V gene TRBV7-9 combines with J gene TRBJ1-1; unclear D gene. The CDR3 has 12 amino acids. Germline V gene data show CDR1 as SEHNR and CDR2 as FQNEAQ (reference sequence). With 0 bases removed from V and 10 bases from J, the gap between germline ends came to 9 bases. Written as DNA, the CDR3 is TGTGCCAGCAGCTTAGCGTCTGGAAGAGCTTTCTTT. Its translation is CASSLASGRAFF.

The rearrangement joins TRBV18 to TRBJ2-7; 10 bases align to TRBD1. Per germline, CDR1 KGHSH and CDR2 LQKENI. J lost 3 bases, V lost 3 bases, and 2 bases had no gene match. The CDR3 sequence is 14 residues long. DNA of the CDR3: TGTGCCAGCTCACCGTGGGACAGGGGCTACGAGCAGTACTTC. It codes for CASSPWDRGYEQYF.

The J gene is TRBJ1-2, the V gene TRBV6-1, with D perhaps matching TRBD1 (5 bases). V dropped 1 base and J dropped 1 base, with 10 bases sitting between them. The germline gives CDR1 MNHNS, CDR2 SASEGT. The CDR3 has 15 residues. The CDR3 reads CASSEGQGVNYGYTF. The DNA of the CDR3 is TGTGCCAGCAGTGAAGGGCAGGGCGTTAACTATGGCTACACCTTC.

This chain links TRBV5-1 with TRBJ2-2; no firm D call. Trimming cost V 1 base and J 3 bases, with 4 bases left between them. Germline CDR1 and CDR2: SGHRS and YFSETQ. This CDR3 comprises 13 residues. The CDR3 here is CASSLLHTGELFF. The CDR3 nucleotides are TGCGCCAGCAGCTTGCTTCACACCGGGGAGCTGTTTTTT. Full variable domain (remainder filled in from reference TRBV5-1 and TRBJ2-2): KAGVTQTPRYLIKTRGQQVTLSCSPISGHRSVSWYQQTPGQGLQFLFEYFSETQRNKGNFPGRFSGRQFSNSRSEMNVSTLELGDSALYLCASSLLHTGELFFGEGSRLTVL.

CDR3 protein: CASSPPWGENEQYF. In DNA form, the CDR3 reads TGTGCCAGCAGTCCCCCGTGGGGGGAGAACGAGCAGTACTTC. This chain uses TRBV27 with TRBJ2-7, with a possible D match to TRBD2 (6 bases). Trimming stripped 5 bases from V and 5 bases from J, with 16 bases between. The CDR3 extends over 14 amino acids. CDR1 is MNHEY, CDR2 SMNVEV, per germline (reference sequence).